This is a list of T cell receptor beta chains from one sample in a study of glioma-infiltrating T cells after dendritic cell vaccination. Assay used: immunoSEQ multiplex PCR; TCRdb lists only in-frame clones, some missing. This sample has about 92,000 clones, with around 84% found just once. The sample was blood, taken before dendritic cell vaccination. Every receptor here comes from a human donor with glioblastoma. Both conserved end residues are part of each CDR3. The order of the fields is V gene, D gene, clone size, J gene, CDR3 protein, CDR3 DNA. A D gene is named only where the DNA matches it firmly. Size is stated for part of the rows, as once, few or many counts, or as a class when the clone is expanded.

v_call: TRBV25-1; d_call: TRBD2; clone_size: .; j_call: TRBJ2-1; cdr3_aa: CASWEGEQFF; cdr3_nt: TGTGCCAGCTGGGAGGGGGAGCAGTTCTTC
v_call: TRBV6-1; d_call: .; clone_size: .; j_call: TRBJ2-6; cdr3_aa: CASSEQLMALRANVLTF; cdr3_nt: TGTGCCAGCAGTGAACAATTGATGGCCCTGAGGGCCAACGTCCTGACTTTC
v_call: TRBV27; d_call: TRBD1; clone_size: .; j_call: TRBJ1-2; cdr3_aa: CASGARRHRGPPGNYGYTF; cdr3_nt: TGTGCCAGCGGAGCCCGCCGGCACAGGGGGCCTCCCGGTAACTATGGCTACACCTTC
v_call: TRBV30; d_call: TRBD1; clone_size: .; j_call: TRBJ2-7; cdr3_aa: CAWSGGTGVFPGEQYF; cdr3_nt: TGTGCCTGGAGTGGGGGGACAGGGGTATTCCCTGGGGAGCAGTACTTC
v_call: TRBV6-5; d_call: .; clone_size: .; j_call: TRBJ2-5; cdr3_aa: CASSYTGQRGETQYF; cdr3_nt: TGTGCCAGCAGTTACACTGGACAGAGGGGAGAGACCCAGTACTTC
v_call: TRBV7-9; d_call: .; clone_size: .; j_call: TRBJ1-2; cdr3_aa: CASSLVSQAGGYTF; cdr3_nt: TGTGCCAGCAGCTTAGTATCCCAGGCGGGGGGCTACACCTTC
v_call: TRBV7-3; d_call: .; clone_size: .; j_call: TRBJ2-1; cdr3_aa: CASSLRETSYNEQFF; cdr3_nt: TGTGCCAGCAGCTTAAGGGAGACTAGCTACAATGAGCAGTTCTTC
v_call: TRBV5-1; d_call: TRBD2; clone_size: once; j_call: TRBJ2-3; cdr3_aa: CASSRGGSGTDTQYF; cdr3_nt: TGCGCCAGCAGCAGAGGCGGGAGTGGCACAGATACGCAGTATTTT
v_call: TRBV5-4; d_call: .; clone_size: .; j_call: TRBJ2-2; cdr3_aa: CASSLPGGKTGELFF; cdr3_nt: TGTGCCAGCAGCTTGCCGGGGGGCAAAACCGGGGAGCTGTTTTTT
v_call: TRBV15; d_call: .; clone_size: .; j_call: TRBJ2-7; cdr3_aa: CATSPGYEQYF; cdr3_nt: TGTGCCACCAGCCCGGGGTACGAGCAGTACTTC
v_call: TRBV5-1; d_call: TRBD1; clone_size: .; j_call: TRBJ1-2; cdr3_aa: CASSMGQGTWGYTF; cdr3_nt: TGCGCCAGCAGTATGGGACAGGGGACTTGGGGCTACACCTTC
v_call: TRBV15; d_call: TRBD1; clone_size: .; j_call: TRBJ1-5; cdr3_aa: CATSRDTGGRNQPQHF; cdr3_nt: TGTGCCACCAGCAGAGATACAGGGGGCCGCAATCAGCCCCAGCATTTT
v_call: TRBV7-9; d_call: TRBD1; clone_size: .; j_call: TRBJ2-1; cdr3_aa: CASSPGQVVDEQFF; cdr3_nt: TGTGCCAGCAGTCCGGGACAGGTGGTCGATGAGCAGTTCTTC
v_call: TRBV6-5; d_call: .; clone_size: .; j_call: TRBJ2-7; cdr3_aa: CASSPGVDEQYF; cdr3_nt: TGTGCCAGCAGTCCGGGAGTAGACGAGCAGTACTTC
v_call: TRBV27; d_call: .; clone_size: .; j_call: TRBJ2-5; cdr3_aa: CASSLTARSETQYF; cdr3_nt: TGTGCCAGCAGTTTAACCGCTAGATCAGAGACCCAGTACTTC
v_call: TRBV9; d_call: .; clone_size: .; j_call: TRBJ1-3; cdr3_aa: CASSVEAGIAGNTIYF; cdr3_nt: TGTGCCAGCAGCGTAGAGGCAGGGATCGCCGGAAACACCATATATTTT
v_call: TRBV19; d_call: TRBD2; clone_size: .; j_call: TRBJ2-1; cdr3_aa: CASSALTSGSVWEQFF; cdr3_nt: TGTGCCAGTAGTGCCTTGACTAGCGGGAGTGTATGGGAGCAGTTCTTC
v_call: TRBV9; d_call: TRBD1; clone_size: few; j_call: TRBJ1-4; cdr3_aa: CASSVAGTANEKLFF; cdr3_nt: TGTGCCAGCAGTGTTGCCGGGACAGCTAATGAAAAACTGTTTTTT
v_call: TRBV19; d_call: .; clone_size: .; j_call: TRBJ1-1; cdr3_aa: CASSRTANTEAFF; cdr3_nt: TGTGCCAGTAGCCGGACAGCGAACACTGAAGCTTTCTTT
v_call: TRBV25-1; d_call: .; clone_size: .; j_call: TRBJ1-5; cdr3_aa: CASRETATLGHNQPQHF; cdr3_nt: TGTGCCAGCAGGGAGACAGCCACCCTCGGGCACAATCAGCCCCAGCATTTT
v_call: TRBV27; d_call: TRBD1; clone_size: .; j_call: TRBJ1-1; cdr3_aa: CASFKGAPGRNTIAFF; cdr3_nt: TGTGCCTCTTTTAAGGGGGCGCCGGGGCGGAATACTATAGCTTTCTTT
v_call: TRBV7-8; d_call: .; clone_size: .; j_call: TRBJ1-1; cdr3_aa: CATVNTEAFF; cdr3_nt: TGTGCCACCGTGAACACTGAAGCTTTCTTT
v_call: TRBV11-2; d_call: TRBD1; clone_size: .; j_call: TRBJ1-4; cdr3_aa: CASSLGDRDVEKLFF; cdr3_nt: TGTGCCAGCAGCTTAGGGGACAGGGATGTTGAAAAACTGTTTTTT
v_call: TRBV5-5; d_call: TRBD1; clone_size: .; j_call: TRBJ1-2; cdr3_aa: CASSLARGLRLYGYTF; cdr3_nt: TGTGCCAGCAGCTTAGCCAGGGGGCTTCGGCTCTATGGCTACACCTTC
v_call: TRBV20-1; d_call: .; clone_size: once; j_call: TRBJ2-7; cdr3_aa: CSNRASYEQYF; cdr3_nt: TGCAGCAATAGAGCCTCCTACGAGCAGTACTTC
v_call: TRBV21-1; d_call: .; clone_size: few; j_call: TRBJ2-7; cdr3_aa: CASTSFQDRDSYEQYF; cdr3_nt: TGTGCCAGCACCAGCTTTCAGGACAGGGATTCCTACGAGCAGTACTTC
v_call: TRBV5-1; d_call: TRBD1; clone_size: .; j_call: TRBJ1-2; cdr3_aa: CASSPGQSYPNYGYTF; cdr3_nt: TGCGCCAGCTCCCCGGGACAGAGTTACCCTAACTATGGCTACACCTTC
v_call: TRBV7-2; d_call: TRBD1; clone_size: .; j_call: TRBJ1-2; cdr3_aa: CASSLFRTGFYGYTF; cdr3_nt: TGTGCCAGCAGCTTATTCCGGACAGGGTTCTATGGCTACACCTTC
v_call: TRBV9; d_call: .; clone_size: .; j_call: TRBJ1-4; cdr3_aa: CASSVTGSKNEKLFF; cdr3_nt: TGTGCCAGCAGCGTTACAGGTTCAAAAAATGAAAAACTGTTTTTT
v_call: TRBV7-2; d_call: TRBD2; clone_size: .; j_call: TRBJ2-2; cdr3_aa: CASSFQLAGVRTGELFF; cdr3_nt: TGTGCCAGCAGCTTCCAACTAGCGGGAGTTCGCACCGGGGAGCTGTTTTTT
v_call: TRBV11-3; d_call: .; clone_size: .; j_call: TRBJ1-1; cdr3_aa: CASSFQGYGEAFF; cdr3_nt: TGTGCCAGCAGCTTCCAGGGCTATGGTGAAGCTTTCTTT
v_call: TRBV4-2; d_call: .; clone_size: few; j_call: TRBJ2-3; cdr3_aa: CASSQGLGVEVSDTQYF; cdr3_nt: TGTGCCAGCAGCCAAGGGTTAGGGGTAGAGGTTTCAGATACGCAGTATTTT
v_call: TRBV13; d_call: .; clone_size: once; j_call: TRBJ2-7; cdr3_aa: CASSLGRDSYEQYF; cdr3_nt: TGTGCCAGCAGCTTAGGCAGGGACTCTTACGAGCAGTACTTC
v_call: TRBV6-1; d_call: TRBD1; clone_size: once; j_call: TRBJ2-7; cdr3_aa: CASSDGQGAGEQYF; cdr3_nt: TGTGCCAGCAGTGACGGACAGGGGGCTGGAGAGCAGTACTTC
v_call: TRBV7-2; d_call: TRBD1; clone_size: .; j_call: TRBJ1-5; cdr3_aa: CASSLGTGGNQPQHF; cdr3_nt: TGTGCCAGCAGCTTAGGGACAGGAGGAAATCAGCCCCAGCATTTT
v_call: TRBV2; d_call: .; clone_size: .; j_call: TRBJ2-1; cdr3_aa: CASSEPAEAYNEQFF; cdr3_nt: TGTGCCAGCAGTGAACCGGCGGAAGCCTACAATGAGCAGTTCTTC
v_call: TRBV6-5; d_call: TRBD1; clone_size: .; j_call: TRBJ2-7; cdr3_aa: CASSWSSGQSYEQYF; cdr3_nt: TGTGCCAGCAGTTGGTCCTCGGGACAGTCCTACGAGCAGTACTTC
v_call: TRBV2; d_call: .; clone_size: .; j_call: TRBJ1-2; cdr3_aa: CASSVGGDHYYGYTF; cdr3_nt: TGTGCCAGCAGTGTTGGCGGCGACCACTACTATGGCTACACCTTC
v_call: TRBV19; d_call: .; clone_size: .; j_call: TRBJ1-2; cdr3_aa: CASSDRTPGYGYTF; cdr3_nt: TGTGCCAGTAGCGACCGGACACCTGGCTATGGCTACACCTTC
v_call: TRBV5-1; d_call: TRBD2; clone_size: .; j_call: TRBJ2-3; cdr3_aa: CASSTRLAGDTDTQYF; cdr3_nt: TGCGCCAGCAGCACCCGACTAGCGGGAGACACAGATACGCAGTATTTT
v_call: TRBV25-1; d_call: .; clone_size: .; j_call: TRBJ1-3; cdr3_aa: CASSDWGVSSGNTIYF; cdr3_nt: TGTGCCAGCAGTGATTGGGGGGTTAGCTCTGGAAACACCATATATTTT
v_call: TRBV7-2; d_call: TRBD1; clone_size: once; j_call: TRBJ1-1; cdr3_aa: CASSFRQGGTEAFF; cdr3_nt: TGTGCCAGCAGCTTTAGGCAGGGGGGCACTGAAGCTTTCTTT
v_call: TRBV13; d_call: .; clone_size: once; j_call: TRBJ2-1; cdr3_aa: CASSLAGVWRDEQFF; cdr3_nt: TGTGCCAGCAGCTTAGCCGGAGTGTGGCGAGATGAGCAGTTCTTC
v_call: TRBV5-1; d_call: TRBD1; clone_size: .; j_call: TRBJ2-7; cdr3_aa: CASTGTGGYEQYF; cdr3_nt: TGCGCCAGCACCGGGACAGGGGGTTACGAGCAGTACTTC
v_call: TRBV7-9; d_call: .; clone_size: .; j_call: TRBJ2-5; cdr3_aa: CASSLGRDSSQETQYF; cdr3_nt: TGTGCCAGCAGCTTAGGACGTGACAGTTCCCAAGAGACCCAGTACTTC
v_call: TRBV18; d_call: TRBD2; clone_size: .; j_call: TRBJ2-1; cdr3_aa: CASSPSSVLRLAGDNEQFF; cdr3_nt: TGTGCCAGCTCACCATCTTCGGTTTTGAGACTAGCGGGAGACAATGAGCAGTTCTTC
v_call: TRBV5-6; d_call: TRBD1; clone_size: .; j_call: TRBJ1-2; cdr3_aa: CASRLPGQGIDGYTF; cdr3_nt: TGTGCCAGCAGATTACCGGGACAGGGGATTGATGGCTACACCTTC
v_call: TRBV29-1; d_call: .; clone_size: .; j_call: TRBJ1-6; cdr3_aa: CSVVVTQGSPLHF; cdr3_nt: TGCAGCGTTGTAGTAACGCAGGGATCACCCCTCCACTTT
v_call: TRBV7-2; d_call: .; clone_size: .; j_call: TRBJ2-2; cdr3_aa: CASSSGGATGELFF; cdr3_nt: TGTGCCAGCAGCTCCGGGGGAGCCACCGGGGAGCTGTTTTTT
v_call: TRBV5-1; d_call: .; clone_size: few; j_call: TRBJ2-1; cdr3_aa: CASSPETGPSYNEQFF; cdr3_nt: TGCGCCAGCAGCCCAGAAACAGGGCCCTCCTACAATGAGCAGTTCTTC
v_call: TRBV5-1; d_call: TRBD1; clone_size: .; j_call: TRBJ1-4; cdr3_aa: CASRQGATNEKLFF; cdr3_nt: TGCGCCAGCAGACAGGGGGCAACTAATGAAAAACTGTTTTTT
v_call: TRBV12-2; d_call: .; clone_size: few; j_call: TRBJ1-1; cdr3_aa: CASRLALGQSFEGAFF; cdr3_nt: TGTGCAAGTCGCTTAGCGCTGGGACAGAGCTTCGAGGGGGCTTTCTTT
v_call: TRBV5-1; d_call: .; clone_size: .; j_call: TRBJ2-2; cdr3_aa: CASSLGAGRFSGELFF; cdr3_nt: TGCGCCAGCAGCTTGGGGGCAGGTCGATTCTCCGGGGAGCTGTTTTTT
v_call: TRBV7-8; d_call: TRBD1; clone_size: .; j_call: TRBJ1-1; cdr3_aa: CASRSSGTVGTEAFF; cdr3_nt: TGTGCCAGCAGGTCGTCCGGGACAGTAGGCACTGAAGCTTTCTTT